This T cell receptor beta chain comes out of a study of metastatic and nonmetastatic thyroid tumors. Study context: Malignant thyroid and benign thyroid patients provided blood and tumor or nodule tissue whose repertoires were compared.

CDR3 length equals 16 residues. CDR1 is GTSNPN, CDR2 SVGIG, per germline (reference sequence). Trimming stripped 3 bases from V and 7 bases from J, with 24 bases between. Findings of the study overall: In blood and tumor, TCR beta diversity was reportedly significantly higher in malignant thyroid tumors than in benign nodules.

With regard to this clone: Antigen unknown. The same CDR3 also results from other DNA sequences found in this sample.

TCRdb re-called the PCR reads with MiXCR. The sample includes approximately 8,500 clones, roughly 24% seen only once; the top ten take about 14%. All patients reached thyroid surgery having received no treatment beforehand. The sequencing input was tumor tissue. This sequence joins TRBV30 and TRBJ1-2; D might be TRBD1 (6 bases). The source is a female donor with papillary thyroid cancer or a benign thyroid nodule (not recorded which). Some clones in this sample may be carry-over from other donors' samples. The CDR3 protein is CAWSLRGPGRGAGYTF. For the CDR3, the DNA is TGTGCCTGGAGCCTCCGAGGTCCGGGACGGGGGGCTGGCTACACCTTC.